This TCR beta chain stems from a study of radiotherapy plus CTLA-4 blockade in lung cancer (dated by TCRdb to 2016 to 2019). Looking at the study overall: Among enrolled patients, 15% to 20% had an objective response and approximately 30% reached disease control.

Relative to germline, V is missing 5 bases and J is missing 9 bases, with 7 bases of the junction outside any gene match. The CDR3, cysteine through phenylalanine, is 14 amino acids long. Only the CDR3 DNA is retained, 42 bases long and in frame from the first base. CDR1 and CDR2, looked up from the germline V gene, are SGHRS and YFSETQ. The study evaluated CTLA-4 blockade (ipilimumab) given together with focal radiation therapy in patients who had chemo-refractory metastatic non-small-cell lung cancer. As for this clone: Its cognate antigen has yet to be identified. No per-base quality is available; no much larger clone lies one base away.

The protocol used for the library was the immunoSEQ multiplex PCR assay. TCRdb took this table from immuneACCESS and kept in-frame rearrangements with V and J called. Such tables lack part of the clones; where checked against another copy, unresolved V genes explain under half of the gap, and the rest is unexplained. This sample gives 50,000 to 65,000 clones in total; approximately 84% of them show up just once. Of the sample, approximately 6.1% falls within the top ten clones. What the authors observed across the whole study: The strongest predictors of response were reported to be early dynamic shifts in blood T cell clones along with a rise in serum interferon-beta following radiation. After treatment with radiotherapy and ipilimumab, TCR clones that came from tumors expanded in the peripheral blood.

The rearranged segments are TRBV5-1 and TRBJ2-1, and TRBD2 aligns with 11 junction nucleotides. The origin of this receptor is a human donor with non-small cell lung cancer whose response to radiotherapy plus ipilimumab could not be evaluated. Sequencing used peripheral blood, obtained from a patient treated with radiotherapy plus ipilimumab. The DNA is as follows: TGCGCCAGCAGATTAGCGGGAGGGCCGGTTGAGCAGTTCTTC. This sequence encodes CASRLAGGPVEQFF.